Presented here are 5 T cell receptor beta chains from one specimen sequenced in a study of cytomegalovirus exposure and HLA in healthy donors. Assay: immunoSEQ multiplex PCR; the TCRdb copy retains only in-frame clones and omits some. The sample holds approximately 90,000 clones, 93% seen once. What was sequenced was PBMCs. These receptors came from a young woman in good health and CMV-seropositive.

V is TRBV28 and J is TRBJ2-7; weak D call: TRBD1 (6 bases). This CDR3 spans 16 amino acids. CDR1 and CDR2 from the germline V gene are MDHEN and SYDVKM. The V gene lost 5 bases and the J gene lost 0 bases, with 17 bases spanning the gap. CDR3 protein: CASSLRQALSSYEQYF. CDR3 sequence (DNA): TGTGCCAGCAGTCTTAGACAGGCACTCAGCTCCTACGAGCAGTACTTC.

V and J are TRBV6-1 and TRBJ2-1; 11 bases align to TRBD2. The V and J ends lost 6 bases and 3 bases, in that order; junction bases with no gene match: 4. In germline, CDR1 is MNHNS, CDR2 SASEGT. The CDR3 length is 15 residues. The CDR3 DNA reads TGTGCCAGCAGACTAGCGGGAGTAATCTACAATGAGCAGTTCTTC. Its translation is CASRLAGVIYNEQFF.

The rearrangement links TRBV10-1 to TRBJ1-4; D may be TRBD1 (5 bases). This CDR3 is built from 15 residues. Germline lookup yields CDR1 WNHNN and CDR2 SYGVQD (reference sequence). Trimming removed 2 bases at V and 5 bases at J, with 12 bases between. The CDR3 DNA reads TGCGCCAGCAGTGAGGCCACAGGAGGGAATGAAAAACTGTTTTTT. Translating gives CASSEATGGNEKLFF.

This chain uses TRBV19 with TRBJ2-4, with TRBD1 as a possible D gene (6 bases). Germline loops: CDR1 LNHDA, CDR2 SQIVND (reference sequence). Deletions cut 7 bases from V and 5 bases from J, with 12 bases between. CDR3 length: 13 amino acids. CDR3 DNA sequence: TGTGCCAGTACCCCGGACAGCCAAAACATTCAGTACTTC. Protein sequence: CASTPDSQNIQYF.

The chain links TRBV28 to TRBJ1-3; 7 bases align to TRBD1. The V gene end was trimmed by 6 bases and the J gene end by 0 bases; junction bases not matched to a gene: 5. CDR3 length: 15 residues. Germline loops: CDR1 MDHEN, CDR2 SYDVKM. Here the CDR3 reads CASSRDRYSGNTIYF. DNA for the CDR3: TGTGCCAGCAGCAGGGACAGATACTCTGGAAACACCATATATTTT.